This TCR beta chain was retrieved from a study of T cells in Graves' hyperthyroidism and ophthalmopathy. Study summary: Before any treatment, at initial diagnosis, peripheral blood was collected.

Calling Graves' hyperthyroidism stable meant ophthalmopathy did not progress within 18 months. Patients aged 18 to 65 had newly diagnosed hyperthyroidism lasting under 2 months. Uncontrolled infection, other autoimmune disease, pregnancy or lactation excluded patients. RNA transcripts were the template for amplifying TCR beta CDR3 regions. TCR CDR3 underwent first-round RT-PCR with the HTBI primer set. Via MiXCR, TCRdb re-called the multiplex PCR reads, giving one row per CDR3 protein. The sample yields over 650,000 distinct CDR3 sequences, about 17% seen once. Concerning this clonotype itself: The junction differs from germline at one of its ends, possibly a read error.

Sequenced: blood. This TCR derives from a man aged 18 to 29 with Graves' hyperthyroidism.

The CDR3 spells CANSLARGNTIYF. CDR3 in DNA: TGTGCCAACAGTTTAGCGCGAGGAAACACCATATATTTT. The V gene is TRBV12-3 or TRBV12-4, the J gene TRBJ1-3; D is unclear. This CDR3 contains 13 residues.